This is a list of T cell receptor beta chains from one sample in a study of T-cell memory formation after mild COVID-19. Each CDR3 protein gets one entry after TCRdb re-called the 5' RACE reads with MiXCR. The repertoire holds some 160,000 distinct CDR3 sequences, around 13% seen once, with roughly 3.3% in the top ten. The specimen was PBMCs or a T cell subset sorted from them (not recorded which). The receptors were gathered from a man between 18 and 35 years old who had mild COVID-19 (a few samples of this study predate the infection). Cell type and time point are not known. The CDR3 runs from the conserved cysteine through the conserved F or W. D genes are given only for firm matches. The size of a clone is reported for some rows only, either as once, few or many, or as a class for expanded clones.

NA	TRBD1	TRBV7-2	TRBJ1-5	TGTGCCAGCAGCTCACAGGGGGGCAATCAGCCCCAGCATTTT	CASSSQGGNQPQHF
NA	TRBD1	TRBV20-1	TRBJ1-6	TGCAGTGCTAGAGATCGGAGGACAGGGCAGTCACCCCTCCACTTT	CSARDRRTGQSPLHF
few	TRBD2	TRBV20-1	TRBJ2-1	TGCAGTGCTAGCGTGCTAGCGGGGGCTAGCTCCTACAATGAGCAGTTCTTC	CSASVLAGASSYNEQFF
NA	NA	TRBV4-3	TRBJ2-3	TGCGCCAGCAGCCAAGGGGCCGGCTACACAGATACGCAGTATTTT	CASSQGAGYTDTQYF
few	TRBD1	TRBV27	TRBJ2-1	TGTGCCAGCAGCCCACAGGGGCTTAGCTTACGCGAGCAGTTCTTC	CASSPQGLSLREQFF
many	TRBD2	TRBV28	TRBJ2-3	TGTGCCAGCAGTTTGTTTCGACGTAGCGGGGGGGTGGATACGCAGTATTTT	CASSLFRRSGGVDTQYF
many	NA	TRBV7-2	TRBJ2-7	TGTGCCAGCAGCCTTCCCACCTACGAGCAGTACTTC	CASSLPTYEQYF
NA	NA	TRBV2	TRBJ2-1	TGTGCCAGCAGGCTACAGACGTACAATGAGCAGTTCTTC	CASRLQTYNEQFF
NA	NA	TRBV12-3/TRBV12-4	TRBJ1-2	TGTGCCAGCAGTTTAGGCAACAAACCGGGCTTCTATGGCTACACCTTC	CASSLGNKPGFYGYTF
few	NA	TRBV28	TRBJ1-2	TGTGCCAGCAGTTCAACGGGCGGCTACACCTTC	CASSSTGGYTF
NA	NA	TRBV5-1	TRBJ1-1	TGCGCCAGCAGCTTGGACGGAGGGTGGGAAGCTTTCTTT	CASSLDGGWEAFF
few	NA	TRBV15	TRBJ1-1	TGTGCCACCAGCAGAGGAGGAGGGCGGGTGTTAGCTGAAGCTTTCTTT	CATSRGGGRVLAEAFF
few	TRBD2	TRBV7-9	TRBJ2-5	TGTGCCAGCAGGACTAGCGGGGGTAAAGAGACCCAGTACTTC	CASRTSGGKETQYF
many	TRBD1	TRBV7-3	TRBJ2-2	TGTGCCAGCAGCGGACAGGGGACCGGGGAGCTGTTTTTT	CASSGQGTGELFF
few	NA	TRBV6-6	TRBJ1-1	TGTGCCAGCAGTCCCCGACAGCGATCCGACACCGAGGGCTTT	CASSPRQRSDTEGF
few	TRBD1	TRBV7-3	TRBJ1-1	TGTGCCAGCAGCGCTGACAGGGTGGTAGTGCGCACTGAAGCTTTCTTT	CASSADRVVVRTEAFF
few	NA	TRBV6-5	TRBJ1-2	TGTGCCAGCAGTTACACAGACGGCACTAACTATGGCTACACCTTC	CASSYTDGTNYGYTF
NA	TRBD2	TRBV7-3	TRBJ2-5	TGTGCCAGCAGCTTGTCCGGGGGGGAGGAGACCCAGTACTTC	CASSLSGGEETQYF
few	TRBD2	TRBV5-4	TRBJ2-3	TGTGCCAGCAGCAAGAAAGGACTAGCGGGAAACACAGATACGCAGTATTTT	CASSKKGLAGNTDTQYF
many	NA	TRBV11-1	TRBJ2-2	TGTGCCAGCAGCTCGGACATGGGCCTCTCAACCGGGGAGCTGTTTTTT	CASSSDMGLSTGELFF
many	TRBD1	TRBV6-1	TRBJ2-1	TGTGCCAGCAGTGGATCCGGGACAGGCCGTCAAAGGCGCAATGAGCAGTTCTTC	CASSGSGTGRQRRNEQFF
NA	NA	TRBV7-9	TRBJ1-6	TGTGCCAGCAGCTTAGCTACCGGGACATCGAGCTCCTATAATTCACCCCTCCACTTT	CASSLATGTSSSYNSPLHF
NA	NA	TRBV12-3/TRBV12-4	TRBJ2-1	TGTGCCAGTTGCGGTTGGGATTTGAGCGATGAGCAGTTCTTC	CASCGWDLSDEQFF